The sequence of this TCR beta chain was determined in a study of T-cell memory formation after mild COVID-19. Study summary: Largely donor-specific sequence clusters came from two donors.

On this clonotype: As yet, its antigen is unknown.

There are 17 residues in the CDR3. CDR1 and CDR2 from the germline V gene are MNHEY and SVGEGT. The trim removed 2 bases at V and 1 base at J, leaving 8 bases unmatched. MiXCR, applied by TCRdb to the 5' RACE reads, yields one record per CDR3 protein. The sample lists around 50,000 distinct CDR3 sequences, 27% occurring once. General study results and limits: Later expanders leaned CD4+, whereas day 15 to 85 contracting clones were balanced CD4/CD8. Of the contracting clones, CD4+ ones lay mainly in CM and EM, and CD8+ ones in EMRA.

The chain is built from TRBV6-2 or TRBV6-3 and TRBJ2-3; 8 nucleotides line up with TRBD2. The sample consisted of PBMCs or a T cell subset sorted from them (not recorded which). The sequence was collected from a man between 18 and 35 years old who had mild COVID-19 (a few samples of this study predate the infection). Cell type and time point are not known. CDR3 loop: CASSYDRSTSGTDTQYF. The CDR3 bases are TGTGCCAGCAGTTACGACAGGTCGACTAGCGGCACAGATACGCAGTATTTT.